Sequencing of this T cell receptor beta chain was carried out in a study of synovial regulatory T cells in juvenile arthritis. TCRdb's table, derived via immunoSEQ multiplex PCR, lists solely in-frame clones and lacks some. This sample's table reports under 10,000 clones. CDR1 is SQVTM and CDR2 is ANQGSEA in the germline V gene. This CDR3 is built from 14 residues. The coding DNA is unavailable. Study-wide findings and caveats: iaTreg cells shared more CDR3 sequences with synovial Tregs than other blood Tregs did.

On this clone: The antigen is unknown.

The V and J genes are TRBV29-1 and TRBJ1-1. This receptor was identified in a donor between 2 and 29 years old with juvenile idiopathic arthritis. The sample comprised Treg cells from blood. Subset denoted: remaining (HLA-DR-negative) circulating blood Treg cells. The chain's CDR3 is CSVLHLLGNTEAFF.